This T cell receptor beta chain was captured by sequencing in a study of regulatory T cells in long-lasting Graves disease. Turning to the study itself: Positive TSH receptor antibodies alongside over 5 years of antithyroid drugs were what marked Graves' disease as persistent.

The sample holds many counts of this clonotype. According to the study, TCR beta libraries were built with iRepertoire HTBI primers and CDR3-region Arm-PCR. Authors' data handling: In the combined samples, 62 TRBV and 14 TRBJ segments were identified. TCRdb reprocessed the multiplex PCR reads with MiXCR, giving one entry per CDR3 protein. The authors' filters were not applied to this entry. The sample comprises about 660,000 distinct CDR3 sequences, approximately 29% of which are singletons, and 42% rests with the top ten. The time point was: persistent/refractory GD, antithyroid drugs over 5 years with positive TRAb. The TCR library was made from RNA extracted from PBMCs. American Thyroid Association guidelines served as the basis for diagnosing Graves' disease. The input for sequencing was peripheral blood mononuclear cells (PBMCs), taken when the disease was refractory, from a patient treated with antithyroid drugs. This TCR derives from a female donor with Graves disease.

CDR3 protein: CASSGASDSPLHF. The CDR3 DNA follows: TGTGCCAGCAGTGGAGCCTCGGACTCACCCCTCCACTTT. This chain links TRBV2 with TRBJ1-6; D remains unclear. The CDR3 runs 13 residues. V was shortened by 4 bases and J by 10 bases, with 11 bases between the two germline ends. CDR1 SNHLY and CDR2 FYNNEI come from the germline V gene.